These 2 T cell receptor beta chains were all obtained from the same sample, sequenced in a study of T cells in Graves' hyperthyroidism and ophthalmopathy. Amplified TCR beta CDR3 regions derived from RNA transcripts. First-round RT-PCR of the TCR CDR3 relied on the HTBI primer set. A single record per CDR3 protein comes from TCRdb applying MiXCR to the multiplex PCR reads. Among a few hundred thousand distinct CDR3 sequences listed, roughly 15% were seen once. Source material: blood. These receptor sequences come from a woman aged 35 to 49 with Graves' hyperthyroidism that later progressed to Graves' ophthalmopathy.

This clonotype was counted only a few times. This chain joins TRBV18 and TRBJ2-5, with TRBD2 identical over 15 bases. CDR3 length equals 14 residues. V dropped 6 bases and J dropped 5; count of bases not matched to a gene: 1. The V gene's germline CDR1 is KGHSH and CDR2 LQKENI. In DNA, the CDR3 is TGTGCCAGCTCCGGGACTAGCGGGAGGGAGACCCAGTACTTC. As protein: CASSGTSGRETQYF.

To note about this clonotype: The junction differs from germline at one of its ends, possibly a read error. CDR3 nucleotides: TGTACCAGCAGTTACGGTGTACAGGGCAATCAGCCCCAGCATTTT. Protein: CTSSYGVQGNQPQHF. The chain uses TRBV6-2 or TRBV6-3 and TRBJ1-5; the D gene is possibly TRBD1 (5 bases). The CDR3 runs 15 residues. CDR1 and CDR2 (germline): MNHEY, SVGEGT.